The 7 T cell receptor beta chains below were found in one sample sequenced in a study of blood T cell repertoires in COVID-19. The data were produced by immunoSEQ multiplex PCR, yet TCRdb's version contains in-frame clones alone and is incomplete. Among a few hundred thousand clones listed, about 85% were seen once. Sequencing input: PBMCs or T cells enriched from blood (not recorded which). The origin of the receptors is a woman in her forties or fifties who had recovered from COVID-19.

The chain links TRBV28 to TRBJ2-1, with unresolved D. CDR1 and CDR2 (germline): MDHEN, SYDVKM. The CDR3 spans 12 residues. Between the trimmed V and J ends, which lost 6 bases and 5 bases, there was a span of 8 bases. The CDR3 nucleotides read TGTGCCAGCAGATCGGCGGACAATGAGCAGTTCTTC. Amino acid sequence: CASRSADNEQFF.

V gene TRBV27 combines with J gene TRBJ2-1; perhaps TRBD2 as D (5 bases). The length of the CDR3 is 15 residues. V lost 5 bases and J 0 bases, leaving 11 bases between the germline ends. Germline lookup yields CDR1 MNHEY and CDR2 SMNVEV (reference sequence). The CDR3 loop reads CASSKAVLSYNEQFF. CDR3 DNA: TGTGCCAGCAGTAAAGCGGTACTCTCCTACAATGAGCAGTTCTTC.

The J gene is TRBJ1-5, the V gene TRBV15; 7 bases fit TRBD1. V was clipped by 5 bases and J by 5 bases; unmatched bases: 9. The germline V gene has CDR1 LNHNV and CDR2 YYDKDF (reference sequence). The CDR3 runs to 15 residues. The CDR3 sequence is CATSELDRRDQPQHF. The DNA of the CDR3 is TGTGCCACCAGCGAGTTGGACAGGCGAGATCAGCCCCAGCATTTT. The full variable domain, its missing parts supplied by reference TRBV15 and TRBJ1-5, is DAMVIQNPRYQVTQFGKPVTLSCSQTLNHNVMYWYQQKSSQAPKLLFHYYDKDFNNEADTPDNFQSRRPNTSFCFLDIRSPGLGDTAMYLCATSELDRRDQPQHFGDGTRLSIL.

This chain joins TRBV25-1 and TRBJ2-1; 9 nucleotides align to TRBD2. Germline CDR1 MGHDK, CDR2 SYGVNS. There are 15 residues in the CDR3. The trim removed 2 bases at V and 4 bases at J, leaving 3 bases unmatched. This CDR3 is CASSEETSGYNEQFF. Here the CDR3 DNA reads TGTGCCAGCAGTGAAGAGACTAGCGGATACAATGAGCAGTTCTTC. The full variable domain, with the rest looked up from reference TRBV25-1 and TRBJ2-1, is EADIYQTPRYLVIGTGKKITLECSQTMGHDKMYWYQQDPGMELHLIHYSYGVNSTEKGDLSSESTVSRIRTEHFPLTLESARPSHTSQYLCASSEETSGYNEQFFGPGTRLTVL.

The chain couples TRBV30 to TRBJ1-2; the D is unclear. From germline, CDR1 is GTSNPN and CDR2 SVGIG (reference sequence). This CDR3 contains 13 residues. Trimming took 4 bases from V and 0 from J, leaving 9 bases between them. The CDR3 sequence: CAWTGETNYGYTF. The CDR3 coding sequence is TGTGCCTGGACAGGCGAAACTAACTATGGCTACACCTTC.

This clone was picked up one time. CDR3 coding DNA: TGTGCCAGCAGTCCTCAGGACAGGGGGCTTGTTGGCTACACCTTC. This codes for CASSPQDRGLVGYTF. V usage is TRBV27 and J usage is TRBJ1-2; 11 bases match TRBD1. The germline CDR1 and CDR2 sequences are MNHEY and SMNVEV (reference sequence). Trimming cost V 5 bases and J 7 bases; bases outside gene matches: 9. The CDR3 is 15 amino acids.

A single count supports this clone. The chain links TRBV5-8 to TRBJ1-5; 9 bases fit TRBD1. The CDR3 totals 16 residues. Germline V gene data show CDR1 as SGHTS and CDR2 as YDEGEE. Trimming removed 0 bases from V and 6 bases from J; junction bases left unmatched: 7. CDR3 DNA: TGTGCCAGCAGCTTGGGTGCGGGGACAGGGAGTCAGCCCCAGCATTTT. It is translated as CASSLGAGTGSQPQHF.